The clone carrying this TCR beta chain was recorded many times. Its antigen is unidentified. The data are from a study of CD8 T cells in ankylosing spondylitis. Study outcomes and limitations: One TCR beta motif, made up of about 8 highly homologous variants, appeared characteristic of ankylosing spondylitis blood.

TCRdb processed the 5' RACE reads anew with MiXCR; each CDR3 protein has one entry. Of around 130,000 distinct CDR3 sequences in the sample, roughly 15% were seen once. Trimming stripped 5 bases from V and 4 bases from J, with 14 bases between. The CDR3 has 14 residues. The sequenced material came from blood, either unsorted or a sorted T cell fraction (not recorded which). The sequence derives from a female donor with ankylosing spondylitis or in good health (not recorded which). This sequence joins TRBV12-3 or TRBV12-4 and TRBJ1-1; D might be TRBD1 (6 bases). CDR3 coding DNA: TGTGCCAGCAGTCCGCCGACAGGCGGCACTGAAGCTTTCTTT. It specifies CASSPPTGGTEAFF.